These 4 T cell receptor beta chains were sequenced from one sample in a study of OX40 agonist ivuxolimab in advanced cancers. Only in-frame clones appear in the TCRdb table, and some are missing; sequencing was by immunoSEQ multiplex PCR. Here the sample spans around 20,000 clones, roughly 69% being singletons. Source: CD4+ or CD8+ T cells sorted from blood, taken in a trial of the OX40 agonist ivuxolimab. All receptors derive from an adult with an advanced solid tumor such as melanoma, head and neck, liver or kidney cancer.

V gene TRBV28 combines with J gene TRBJ2-1; 13 bases align to TRBD2. CDR3 length: 15 amino acids. V shed 6 bases and J 8 bases; nucleotides not matched to a gene: 7. Germline CDR1 MDHEN, CDR2 SYDVKM. The CDR3 reads CASSRGLAGAYEQFF. DNA for the CDR3: TGTGCCAGCAGCCGAGGACTAGCGGGAGCATATGAGCAGTTCTTC.

The chain carries TRBV27 and TRBJ1-1; possible D gene TRBD1, 6 bases. The V gene's germline CDR1 is MNHEY and CDR2 SMNVEV (reference sequence). CDR3 size: 12 residues. Trimming left V 6 bases short and J 7 bases short, with 12 bases between. CDR3 nucleotide sequence: TGTGCCAGCAGCGGTGACAGGTTTGAAGCTTTCTTT. This translates into CASSGDRFEAFF.

The chain is built from TRBV28 and TRBJ2-7; 8 bases agree with TRBD1. The CDR3 has 14 residues. After removal of 4 bases from V and 10 bases from J, the junction contained 12 bases not matched to a gene. Germline CDR1 MDHEN, CDR2 SYDVKM. The CDR3 DNA reads TGTGCCAGCAGTTCCGTCCGGACAGGGCCATACCAGTACTTC. Translation: CASSSVRTGPYQYF.

The chain links TRBV7-9 to TRBJ2-7, with 10 bases aligning to TRBD2. J gave up 3 bases and V 5 bases, and 7 bases lay outside the gene matches. Germline V gives CDR1 SEHNR, CDR2 FQNEAQ (reference sequence). This CDR3 has 15 amino acids. CDR3 in amino acids: CASSPVLAGDYEQYF. CDR3 bases: TGTGCCAGCAGCCCGGTTCTAGCGGGAGACTACGAGCAGTACTTC. The whole variable domain, filled in from reference TRBV7-9 and TRBJ2-7, reads DTGVSQNPRHKITKRGQNVTFRCDPISEHNRLYWYRQTLGQGPEFLTYFQNEAQLEKSRLLSDRFSAERPKGSFSTLEIQRTEQGDSAMYLCASSPVLAGDYEQYFGPGTRLTVT.